These T cell receptor beta chains were read from a single sample in a study of STAT3 mutations in large granular lymphocyte leukemia. Here immunoSEQ multiplex PCR was the method, and the copy in TCRdb shows in-frame clones only, minus some. The data show approximately 31,000 clones, with approximately 86% seen just once and 12% held by the top ten. Sample: peripheral blood mononuclear cells. The source of these receptors is a man in his sixties with T-cell large granular lymphocyte leukemia. Some clones in this sample may be carry-over from other donors' samples. The CDR3 runs from the conserved cysteine through the conserved F or W. D genes are given only for firm matches. Not every row has a clone size; where given, it reads once, few, many or a size class.

d_call j_call v_call clone_size cdr3_nt cdr3_aa
TRBD1 TRBJ2-6 TRBV28 . TGTGCCAGCAGTTTAAGGGGGACAGGGAGGAGAAGGTCTGGGGCCAACGTCCTGACTTTC CASSLRGTGRRRSGANVLTF
TRBD2 TRBJ2-7 TRBV18 . TGTGCCAGCCGGTCGAGCGGGAGGTCGGGCGAGCAGTACTTC CASRSSGRSGEQYF
. TRBJ1-1 TRBV29-1 . TGCAGCGTTAGTCCAATGAACACTGAAGCTTTCTTT CSVSPMNTEAFF
. TRBJ1-2 TRBV7-8 . TGTGCCAGCAGCTTAAACAGCAACTATGGCTACACCTTC CASSLNSNYGYTF
TRBD2 TRBJ2-3 TRBV11-2 . TGTGCCAGCAGCGCCTGGCGGGAGACAGATACGCAGTATTTT CASSAWRETDTQYF
. TRBJ2-5 TRBV28 once TGTGCCATCGCACAGGGGGGGCGCGAGGAGACCCAGTACTTC CAIAQGGREETQYF
TRBD1 TRBJ1-5 TRBV29-1 few TGCAGCGTTAGGGTTCCAGGGGGTAATCAGCCCCAGCATTTT CSVRVPGGNQPQHF
. TRBJ2-4 TRBV5-1 once TGCGCCAGCAGCCCTGAGGGACGACAGAGAAACATTCAGTACTTC CASSPEGRQRNIQYF
. TRBJ2-7 TRBV19 . TGTGCCAGTAGTATAGCCGAGCACGAGCAGTACTTC CASSIAEHEQYF
. TRBJ1-2 TRBV18 . TGTGCCAGCTCACCTTCTCAGGTAGCTAACTATGGCTACACCTTC CASSPSQVANYGYTF
. TRBJ2-1 TRBV18 . TGTGCCAGCTCACCACAAAGGAATGAGCAGTTCTTC CASSPQRNEQFF
. TRBJ2-3 TRBV19 . TGTGCCAGTAGTATAGCGTGGGATACGCAGTATTTT CASSIAWDTQYF
. TRBJ1-3 TRBV30 few TGTGCCTGGGCGGCCGGAAACACCATATATTTT CAWAAGNTIYF
. TRBJ1-1 TRBV19 few TGTGCCAGTAGTTTCTCGAACACTGAAGCTTTCTTT CASSFSNTEAFF
. TRBJ2-3 TRBV27 . TGTGCCAGCAGTTTATCGGGCGGGCTCGCAGATACGCAGTATTTT CASSLSGGLADTQYF
TRBD1 TRBJ2-5 TRBV7-9 once TGTGCCGGGATCCAGACAGGGGGCGAGACCCAGTACTTC CAGIQTGGETQYF
. TRBJ1-4 TRBV11-2 . TGTGCCAGCTCCCCCCTCCCTGCCGGTAGGGAAAAACTGTTTTTT CASSPLPAGREKLFF
. TRBJ2-1 TRBV19 . TGTGCCAGTAGTAAGATCCCCCTCAGGGGCTCTGAGCAGTTCTTC CASSKIPLRGSEQFF
. TRBJ1-5 TRBV15 few TGTGCCACCAGCAGAGAACGGACGGCTCAGCATTTT CATSRERTAQHF
. TRBJ2-3 TRBV11-3 . TGTGCCAGCAGCTCCGGGACGCCCAGCACAGATACGCAGTATTTT CASSSGTPSTDTQYF
. TRBJ2-7 TRBV28 . TGTGCCAGCATCCGTCTAGTACCCTACGAGCAGTACTTC CASIRLVPYEQYF
TRBD2 TRBJ2-1 TRBV4-3 . TGCGCCAGCAGCCAAGATAGGAGCGGGAGTGGTAATGAGCAGTTCTTC CASSQDRSGSGNEQFF
. TRBJ2-7 TRBV10-1 few TGCGCCAGCAGTGGAGGAGGGAGCTCCTACGAGCAGTACTTC CASSGGGSSYEQYF
. TRBJ2-5 TRBV7-2 . TGTGCCAGCAGCTTGGAACTCGTTCAGGAGACCCAGTACTTC CASSLELVQETQYF
TRBD1 TRBJ1-3 TRBV6-5 once TGTGCCACCAGGGGGGGTCTAAACTCTGGAAACACCATATATTTT CATRGGLNSGNTIYF
. TRBJ1-1 TRBV30 few TGTGCCTGGAGTAGACAAATGAACACTGAAGCTTTCTTT CAWSRQMNTEAFF
. TRBJ2-1 TRBV5-4 once TGTGCCAGCACCTTGATTGGCTCAGGGGTGCACAATGAGCAGTTCTTC CASTLIGSGVHNEQFF
TRBD1 TRBJ2-2 TRBV18 . TGTGCCAGCTCACCACCCCGACAGGGGCCCACCGGGGAGCTGTTTTTT CASSPPRQGPTGELFF
. TRBJ2-7 TRBV6-1 . TGTGCCAGCAGCCGGGCAGGCTACGAGCAGTACTTC CASSRAGYEQYF
. TRBJ1-5 TRBV28 . TGTGCCAGCAGTTTCAGGGGATATCAGCCCCAGCATTTT CASSFRGYQPQHF
TRBD1 TRBJ2-2 TRBV27 . TGTGCCAGCAGCCCCCAAGGGGGCGAGCGGGAGCTGTTTTTT CASSPQGGERELFF
TRBD1 TRBJ2-7 TRBV7-9 once TGTGCCAGCAGCTTAGAGGAGTTGGGGGACAGGGACTACGAGCAGTACTTC CASSLEELGDRDYEQYF